The text below deals with one T cell receptor (beta chain). This clonotype was counted at least ten times. Its recognized antigen is unknown. No per-base quality is available; no much larger clone lies one base away. The cysteine opens and the phenylalanine closes a CDR3 of 15 amino acids. Kept here is only the CDR3 DNA, which spans 45 bases and is read in frame from base 1. CDR1 and CDR2, looked up from the germline V gene (reference sequence), are MNHEY and SMNVEV. Trimming at the junction amounts to 5 bases on V and 2 bases on J, and the germline ends lie 13 bases apart. The data stem from a study of T cells after yellow fever vaccination (dated by TCRdb to about 2019). For the study in its entirety: The SMART-Seq v4 Ultra Low Input RNA kit was used to prepare libraries from fractions with low cell numbers. To follow T-cell clones before and after primary and booster YFV17D yellow fever vaccination, bulk TCR alpha and beta repertoires were sequenced over time. Two healthy male donors, one aged 18 to 30 and one aged 30 to 40 years, made up the cohort. Bulk PBMC replicates and cell subsets were isolated from blood drawn at multiple timepoints before and after both primary and secondary immunization. Overall study results and their limits: After the booster, most of the clones that had expanded following primary vaccination were detected again (almost 98% of CD4 and roughly 90% of CD8), which suggests that memory was broadly maintained. Because only a couple of donors were included in the study, the extent to which the findings can be generalized is limited. A small share of clonotypes was detected in both CD4 and CD8 compartments, with the overlap likely arising from convergent recombination. Compared with the primary T-cell response, the secondary T-cell response was weaker but faster, peaking on day 5 rather than day 15. FACS-sorted repertoires could contain abundant contaminating clonotypes from the bulk population, so computational filtering was required.

The sample's treatment or condition label, decoded: live attenuated yellow fever vaccine strain. At every blood-draw timepoint, two biological replicates of bulk PBMCs were collected. PBMCs were isolated from peripheral blood using a standard Ficoll-Paque protocol. TriZol was used to extract RNA from bulk PBMCs, from CD4 and CD8 fractions, and from dextramer-positive and dextramer-negative fractions. TCRdb names Illumina NovaSeq 6000 as the instrument used. TCR cDNA was made using 5'RACE template switching, a step that added a universal primer site and unique molecular identifiers. Priming for cDNA synthesis came from both the TCR alpha and TCR beta constant segments. Libraries were amplified in two PCR steps, with sample barcodes and sequencing adapters added in the second step. Libraries were sequenced on Illumina HiSeq 2500 (2x100 bp) or NovaSeq (2x150 bp). Concerning the study's data processing: Demultiplexing of reads and collapsing into UMI consensus sequences were performed with MIGEC, and V(D)J alignment was carried out with MiXCR. Vaccine-responding clonotypes were identified with edgeR using replicate PBMC samples, with FDR below 0.01 and a log2 fold change above 5 up to day 15 being required. Each bulk clonotype was labeled CD4 or CD8 based on which sequenced repertoire, CD4 or CD8, contained the clonotype at higher abundance. TCRdb reprocessing: public reads trimmed at Q25 with fastp, clones called with MiXCR, in-frame beta chains kept. Every distinct CDR3 protein forms one entry, paired with its most common genes and DNA. None of the V and J calls come from the authors' own analysis; TCRdb made them. This sample lists about 240,000 distinct CDR3 sequences; about 3.5% were detected once. The leading ten clones occupy about 20% of the sample.

The sequenced sample was PBMCs, obtained 15 days after the yellow fever booster vaccination. The sequence is built from TRBV27 and TRBJ2-1; possibly the D gene is TRBD2, per 5 matching bases. This TCR was sampled from a young man who received the YFV17D yellow fever vaccine. The DNA sequence is given as TGTGCCAGCAGTATACGGGGTGGGGCCTACAATGAGCAGTTCTTC. The translation is CASSIRGGAYNEQFF.